This T cell receptor beta chain emerged from a study of cytomegalovirus exposure and HLA in healthy donors (dated by TCRdb to 2017 to 2019). General notes on the study: An earlier analysis of approximately 550 of the donors reported approximately 270 Gb of sequence data and around 120 million unique TCR beta sequences from some 180 million T cells. An early release covering roughly 640 HLA-typed donors comprised about 310 gigabases of sequencing data and approximately 80 million unique TCR sequences. The genetic ancestry cluster associated with self-reported Caucasian donors included over 80% of the roughly 390 genotyped donors. The aim of the study was to test whether cataloging public T cell receptors could identify signatures of past pathogen exposure. The T cell repertoires of 550 to 850 subjects were profiled by immunosequencing and related to cytomegalovirus serostatus. Besides the first cohort of approximately 710 subjects, a separate validation cohort made up of roughly 130 different subjects was used. The study combined high-throughput TCR immunosequencing, statistical association of individual TCRs with disease status, and machine learning to predict cytomegalovirus infection status. To study patterns of TCR occurrence, a later analysis re-analyzed previously published TCR beta repertoires from around 660 donors and added high-resolution HLA genotyping. In the later analysis, no new phenotypic data were used to find candidate immune exposures; instead, reliance was placed on TCR beta sequences and their occurrence across donors. In an earlier analysis of several hundred of the donors, high-throughput TCR beta sequencing was used to judge whether each TCR beta V gene segment behaved as functional or pseudogenic. Alongside the repertoire data, information on donor age, sex, ethnicity and CMV serostatus was compiled. A later genetic analysis took genome-wide SNP genotypes for about 55% of the 666 donors and used that subset as a discovery cohort. All discovery cohort repertoires had been generated using a single sequencing platform. Class I and class II HLA loci were covered by the typing at four-digit resolution. The number of typed donors differed by locus: roughly 629-640 for A, B, C, DRB1 and DQB1; some 540 for DQA1; some 590 for DPA1; and 450 to 480 for DPB1. Because of strong linkage in the cohort, roughly five DR-DQ haplotypes were treated as single units for association and clustering. On average, roughly 240,000 unique TCR beta nucleotide sequences were sequenced per donor among more than 350 genotyped donors of the cohort, with about 17% of those sequences being non-productive. Broad study findings and their caveats: Linkage disequilibrium might explain the correlated functional status among segregating V segments, but an unknown experimental factor could not be excluded. According to a later analysis, most CMV-associated TCR beta chains appeared to be HLA-restricted, and the HLA associations seemed to be driven largely by CMV exposure. In a later genetic analysis, fewer N-insertions in productive TCRs were reported among donors in an Asian-associated ancestry cluster than the approximately 670-donor mean. It was suggested by the authors that the approach could potentially be generalized to other disease states and immunological phenotypes. When HLA alleles, especially DR and DQ, strongly co-occurred, TCR associations were difficult to assign to individual alleles. Immune exposure information for the cohort was limited to CMV serostatus. Several of the top co-occurrence clusters appeared to be linked to parvovirus B19, influenza, CMV and Epstein-Barr virus, according to a later analysis. An earlier analysis of 587 of the donors showed that most TCR beta V segments appeared in productive rearrangements either about 87% or about 30% of the time, which broadly matched IMGT annotations. A later analysis found that TCR association rates varied across HLA loci, with DRB1 alleles showing the most associated TCRs and HLA-C alleles the fewest. In both the original and validation cohorts, the classifier was reported to diagnose cytomegalovirus status with high specificity and sensitivity. A further reported finding was that TCR beta sequences accurately predicted the HLA-A and HLA-B alleles for most subjects in the first cohort. A later analysis found that HLA-associated TCR beta chains were more clonally expanded and had lower generation probabilities than equally common non-associated chains. Roughly uniform sequencing depth across donors was assumed in presence/absence analyses, although this assumption may not hold. Most TCR sequences were seen in very few donors, while some public TCRs were found in many individuals. In this cohort, only TCR beta chains were sequenced, and detectable features were limited by the absence of alpha or paired-chain data. Because some donors lacked HLA typing at each locus, the association tests relied only on the typed subset. Because counts were too low, about 18 rarely observed V segments, including chromosome 9 orphons, were excluded from the earlier analysis of 500 to 700 of the donors. A cluster of highly shared sequence variants was judged likely to be a technical artifact of the sequencing pipeline. In vitro tests confirmed that a few of the cytomegalovirus-associated TCR beta chains recognize cytomegalovirus antigens. The study gave a list of 150 to 200 TCR beta chains associated with cytomegalovirus. A later genetic analysis associated a missense DCLRE1C variant with V-gene and J-gene trimming of TCR beta chains, and an independent cohort replicated the association. At a false discovery rate of 0.05, a later analysis linked some 18,000 TCR beta sequences to specific HLA alleles. Some IMGT-functional V segments, including TRBV6-2 and TRBV6-3, could not be told apart with the 87-base-pair reads, so those segments were excluded.

In total, about 650 healthy bone marrow donors made up the cohort. At the time of sampling, every cohort member was nominally healthy, though immune exposures that went unrecorded were likely present. The donor was CMV seronegative and was included in the group of approximately 350 seronegative cohort members. A peripheral blood sample was provided by each donor, and peripheral blood mononuclear cells were used for TCR beta sequencing. Genomic DNA was extracted from the blood cell samples with the Qiagen DNeasy Blood Extraction Kit. The germline V gene gives CDR1 as MDHEN and CDR2 as SYDVKM. Trimming removed 4 bases from V and 5 bases from J; the gene matches leave 10 bases unexplained. The CDR3 goes from the cysteine to the phenylalanine over 15 residues. Just the 45-base CDR3 DNA is kept, in frame starting at base 1. In regard to this clone: Its antigen has not been determined. There are no base qualities to consult, and no much larger clone falls within one base.

Library preparation employed the immunoSEQ multiplex PCR assay. For the multiplex PCR, a mixture combining 60 forward primers for TCR Vbeta segments and 13 reverse primers for TCR Jbeta segments was used. A multiplex PCR assay on genomic DNA amplified the CDR3 region of rearranged TCR beta genes. The Illumina HiSeq System was used to sequence the amplified TCR beta libraries as 87-base-pair reads. As for the authors' bioinformatics: A later analysis counted 65 million to 90 million unique TCR beta chains across the 666 repertoires, and around 12 million of these chains were shared by at least two donors. Raw reads were error-corrected and collapsed into unique sequences by a nearest-neighbor algorithm in which closely related sequences were merged to remove PCR and sequencing errors. To assign V, D and J gene segments, CDR3 sequences were aligned to IMGT reference sequences. For a sequence to be retained, a match of at least six nucleotides to both a V gene segment and a J gene segment was required. A rearrangement was called productive if the CDR3 had no stop codons and remained in frame with V and J, and every other rearrangement was called non-productive. CDR3 was defined according to IMGT convention as the region running from the second conserved V-encoded cysteine to the conserved J-encoded phenylalanine. The earlier analysis of about 570 of the donors excluded any sequence lacking an unambiguous match to a single V gene segment. An earlier analysis of fewer than 650 of the donors classified V segments as functional when productive rearrangements were above 56.7% and as segregating when the standard deviation between donors was above 5%. A statistical classification framework was developed to diagnose cytomegalovirus status using the catalog of TCR beta chain sequences. In a later analysis, TCR nucleotide sequences were compared against IMGT/GENE-DB human TR gene sequences so that V and J genes could be assigned. The TCRdist pipeline was used in a later analysis to assign CDR3 sequences and most-parsimonious VDJ recombination scenarios. In a later analysis, each TCR beta chain was defined by its CDR3 amino acid sequence together with its V-gene family, and reads lacking a unique V-gene family were excluded. To address suspected cross-contamination and a sequencing artifact, a later analysis removed roughly 640 highly shared, low-generation-probability nucleotide sequences. For each public chain, a later analysis derived a clonal expansion index from normalized ranks of inferred template counts within each repertoire. Generation probabilities in a later analysis came from a VDJ recombination model fitted to out-of-frame rearrangements, and those results were checked against IGoR. Hypergeometric tests were used in a later analysis to score TCR-TCR, TCR-HLA and TCR-CMV co-occurrence, with a repertoire-size bias correction applied to the TCR pairs. A later analysis estimated false discovery rates by permuting HLA or CMV assignments 20 times. A later analysis grouped co-occurring TCRs with DBSCAN, adding TCRdist sequence similarity when clustering within HLA-allele-positive subsets. Repertoires with fewer than 30,000 or more than 120,000 public chains, plus five repertoires with anomalous nucleotide sharing, were excluded from co-occurrence clustering. This is the immuneACCESS table as TCRdb keeps it, with only in-frame sequences that have V and J called. A part of the clones is gone; compared with another copy, unresolved V genes explain less than half, and the rest is unexplained. The DNA gave D and trimming, while V, J and clone size come from that table. This sample gives around 210,000 clones in total; around 77% of them show up just once. The ten largest make up approximately 3% of the sample.

Sequencing input: PBMCs. The V gene is TRBV28 and the J gene is TRBJ2-5, and 7 junctional nucleotides match TRBD2. This clonotype was sampled from a woman in her twenties or thirties in good health and CMV-seronegative. The nucleotides are TGTGCCAGCAGTTACTATCGGGAGGTCGTGGAGACCCAGTACTTC. Protein translation: CASSYYREVVETQYF.